This T cell receptor (beta chain) emerged from a study of T cells after yellow fever vaccination (dated by TCRdb to the late 2010s). About the investigation overall: The SMART-Seq v4 Ultra Low Input RNA kit was used to prepare libraries from fractions with low cell numbers. To track T-cell clones before and after primary and booster YFV17D yellow fever vaccination, bulk TCR alpha and beta repertoires were sequenced longitudinally. Two healthy male donors, one aged 18 to 30 and one aged 30 to 40 years, made up the cohort. Blood samples were taken at several timepoints before and after primary and secondary immunization, and bulk PBMC replicates and cell subsets were isolated.

Synthesis of TCR cDNA relied on 5'RACE template switching, a step that introduced a universal primer site along with unique molecular identifiers. cDNA synthesis was primed from both the TCR alpha and TCR beta constant segments. Two PCR steps were used to amplify libraries, with sample barcodes and sequencing adapters being added in the second step. Sequencing of libraries was done on Illumina HiSeq 2500 (2x100 bp) or NovaSeq (2x150 bp). For the original study's pipeline: Reads were demultiplexed and collapsed into UMI consensus sequences with MIGEC, and V(D)J alignment was performed with MiXCR. Vaccine-responding clonotypes were identified with edgeR using replicate PBMC samples, with FDR below 0.01 and a log2 fold change above 5 up to day 15 being required. CD4 or CD8 identity was assigned to each bulk clonotype according to whether the clonotype was present at higher abundance in the sequenced CD4 repertoire or the sequenced CD8 repertoire. The public reads were reprocessed in TCRdb via fastp at Q25 and MiXCR, keeping in-frame beta chains. CDR3 protein duplicates are merged, each entry listing the most common genes and DNA. The V and J calls and clone size are TCRdb's, not the authors'. In this sample the table shows 300,000 to 400,000 distinct CDR3 sequences, under 7.5% of which occur a single time. In total, the top ten clones hold approximately 15% of the sample.

Study-wide findings and limitations: The secondary T-cell response was found to be weaker but faster than the primary response, with a peak reached on day 5 rather than on day 15. A small fraction of clonotypes appeared in both the CD4 and CD8 compartments, likely as a result of convergent recombination. The study included only a couple of donors, which limits how far the findings can be generalized. Most clones expanded after primary vaccination were re-detected after the booster (96% of CD4 and around 88% of CD8), suggesting broad memory maintenance. Because abundant contaminating clonotypes from the bulk population could be contained in FACS-sorted repertoires, computational filtering was required.

This sample's treatment or condition label indicates: live attenuated yellow fever vaccine strain. Two biological replicates of bulk PBMCs were collected at each blood-draw timepoint. A standard Ficoll-Paque protocol was used to isolate PBMCs from peripheral blood. RNA was extracted with TriZol from bulk PBMCs, CD4 and CD8 fractions, and dextramer-positive and dextramer-negative fractions. This clonotype was seen at least ten times. Its antigen is still unknown. Per-base quality was not reported, and no clone a single base away is much larger than it. The germline ends are 11 bases apart after V is trimmed by 3 bases and J by 7 bases. The CDR3 starts with the cysteine, ends with the phenylalanine, and has 13 residues. Only the CDR3 part of the read is kept: 39 bases, read in frame from the first base. CDR1 and CDR2, per the germline V gene, are SGHRS and YFSETQ.

The TCR was taken from a man aged 25 to 45 who received the YFV17D yellow fever vaccine. The sample here was PBMCs, taken 5 days after the yellow fever booster vaccination. The rearrangement joined TRBV5-1 to TRBJ1-5, with the D gene too uncertain to name. The DNA sequence is as follows: TGCGCCAGCAGCTCCCGCTATGGACAGCCCCAGCATTTT. Translated, it gives CASSSRYGQPQHF.